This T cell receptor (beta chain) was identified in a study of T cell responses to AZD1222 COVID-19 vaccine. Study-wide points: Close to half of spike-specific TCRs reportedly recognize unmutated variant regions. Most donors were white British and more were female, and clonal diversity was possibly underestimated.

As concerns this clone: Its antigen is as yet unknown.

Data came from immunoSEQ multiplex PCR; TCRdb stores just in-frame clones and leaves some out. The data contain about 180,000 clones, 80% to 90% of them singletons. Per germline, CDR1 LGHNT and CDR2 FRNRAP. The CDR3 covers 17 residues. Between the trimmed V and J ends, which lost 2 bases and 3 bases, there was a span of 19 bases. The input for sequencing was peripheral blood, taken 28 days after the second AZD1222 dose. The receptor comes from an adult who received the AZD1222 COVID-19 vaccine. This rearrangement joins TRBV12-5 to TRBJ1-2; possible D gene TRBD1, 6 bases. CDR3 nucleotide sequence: TGTGCTAGTGGTTTGTTACCGGGGCAGGGACACTACTATGGCTACACCTTC. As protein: CASGLLPGQGHYYGYTF.